A selection of T cell receptor beta chains follows, all from one sample in a study of cytomegalovirus exposure and HLA in healthy donors. Measured with immunoSEQ multiplex PCR; TCRdb has only the in-frame clones, and not every one. The repertoire consists of roughly 120,000 clones, with roughly 9% occurring once and the leading ten covering about 6.6%. Sequenced: PBMCs. These receptors were taken from a woman aged 40-49 years in good health and CMV-seropositive. Each CDR3 is given with its conserved first and last residue. Each record gives: J gene, clone size, D gene, CDR3 length, V gene, CDR3 DNA, CDR3 protein. A D gene is named only where the DNA matches it firmly. Clone size appears in some rows only: once, few, many, or a class for an expanded clone.

TRBJ1-4 | few | TRBD1 | 17 | TRBV6-1 | TGTGCCAGCAGTGAAGGGGACAGATCTTGGGGCAGTGAAAAACTGTTTTTT | CASSEGDRSWGSEKLFF
TRBJ2-7 | . | TRBD2 | 15 | TRBV7-2 | TGTGCCAGCAGCTTAAGGAGCGGGGGTACCTACGAGCAGTACTTC | CASSLRSGGTYEQYF
TRBJ2-7 | . | . | 14 | TRBV4-1 | TGCGCCAGCAGCCTAACAGGGTCCACCTACGAGCAGTACTTC | CASSLTGSTYEQYF
TRBJ1-5 | . | . | 13 | TRBV11-1 | TGTGCCAGCAGCTTAGATAGAAATCAGCCCCAGCATTTT | CASSLDRNQPQHF
TRBJ2-7 | few | TRBD1 | 15 | TRBV4-2 | TGTGCCAGCAGCCCCGGGGGACAGGGGGCATACGAGCAGTACTTC | CASSPGGQGAYEQYF
TRBJ2-1 | few | . | 15 | TRBV10-3 | TGTGCCATCAGTGATAGGCTAGCGAGATACAATGAGCAGTTCTTC | CAISDRLARYNEQFF
TRBJ1-5 | few | . | 13 | TRBV27 | TGTGCCAGCAGTTTACAGGGTGATCAGCCCCAGCATTTT | CASSLQGDQPQHF
TRBJ2-1 | few | TRBD2 | 15 | TRBV5-4 | TGTGCCAGCAGCTTGGGGCGGGGGGCGAACAATGAGCAGTTCTTC | CASSLGRGANNEQFF
TRBJ2-5 | few | TRBD2 | 16 | TRBV25-1 | TGTGCCAGCAGTGACATAGCGGGCCCTCATTGGGGGACCCAGTACTTC | CASSDIAGPHWGTQYF
TRBJ1-2 | . | . | 13 | TRBV5-1 | TGCGCCAGCAGCTTTGAAAGGGACTCCGGCTACACCTTC | CASSFERDSGYTF
TRBJ2-6 | . | TRBD1 | 19 | TRBV7-6 | TGTGCCAGCAGCTCCCCAAAACGACAGGGGGCGCAGGGGGCCAACGTCCTGACTTTC | CASSSPKRQGAQGANVLTF
TRBJ1-1 | . | . | 15 | TRBV5-1 | TGCGCCAGCAGCTTGGCCGTGACAGTCAACACTGAAGCTTTCTTT | CASSLAVTVNTEAFF
TRBJ1-1 | few | . | 15 | TRBV19 | TGTGCCAGTAGTACCCCCGCGCAAACAGACACTGAAGCTTTCTTT | CASSTPAQTDTEAFF
TRBJ1-6 | few | TRBD1 | 15 | TRBV7-8 | TGTGCCAGCAGCGTAAACTCAGGGGGCAATTCACCCCTCCACTTT | CASSVNSGGNSPLHF
TRBJ1-2 | few | . | 14 | TRBV27 | TGTGCCAGCAGTCCGCGGCAGGGGATCGCTGGCTACACCTTC | CASSPRQGIAGYTF
TRBJ1-2 | . | TRBD1 | 16 | TRBV12-5 | TGTGCTAGTGGTTTGGTGCCCGGGACAGGGGCATATGGCTACACCTTC | CASGLVPGTGAYGYTF
TRBJ1-4 | . | . | 15 | TRBV27 | TGTGCCAGCAGTGTTGGACAGCCAACTAATGAAAAACTGTTTTTT | CASSVGQPTNEKLFF
TRBJ2-2 | few | TRBD2 | 17 | TRBV6-1 | TGTGCCAGCAGTGTTCACACCGGGACTAGGAACACCGGGGAGCTGTTTTTT | CASSVHTGTRNTGELFF
TRBJ2-7 | . | TRBD1 | 15 | TRBV19 | TGTGCCAGTAGTAACCCGGGACAGGGCACCTACGAGCAGTACTTC | CASSNPGQGTYEQYF
TRBJ1-5 | few | TRBD1 | 16 | TRBV2 | TGTGCCAGCAGACCTACCACAGGGGGCGGGAATCAGCCCCAGCATTTT | CASRPTTGGGNQPQHF
TRBJ2-7 | few | . | 16 | TRBV30 | TGTGCCTGGAGTCCCCCCCAGGTTAGGGGGTCCTACGAGCAGTACTTC | CAWSPPQVRGSYEQYF
TRBJ1-2 | few | . | 15 | TRBV6-5 | TGTGCCAGCAGACCCGACAGAGATTTTAACTATGGCTACACCTTC | CASRPDRDFNYGYTF
TRBJ2-5 | few | . | 14 | TRBV9 | TGTGCCAGCAGCGACCGACTTGAACAAGAGACCCAGTACTTC | CASSDRLEQETQYF
TRBJ2-5 | . | TRBD2 | 20 | TRBV4-1 | TGCGCCAGCAGCCATCCTGGGGGTGAGACTAGCGGGAGGTCCAGAGAGACCCAGTACTTC | CASSHPGGETSGRSRETQYF
TRBJ2-7 | few | . | 16 | TRBV5-1 | TGCGCCAGCAGCCCGGACAGTGCCCCTTTACCCTACGAGCAGTACTTC | CASSPDSAPLPYEQYF
TRBJ1-2 | . | . | 13 | TRBV10-3 | TGTGCCATCAGTGGGGGAGCGGTCTATTGCTACACCTTC | CAISGGAVYCYTF
TRBJ2-7 | once | TRBD2 | 15 | TRBV6-5 | TGTGCCAGCAGTTACTCTGGGACTAGGATCTACGAGCAGTACTTC | CASSYSGTRIYEQYF
TRBJ1-2 | . | TRBD1 | 13 | TRBV29-1 | TGCAGCGTTACGGCAGGGGGCCACTATGGCTACACCTTC | CSVTAGGHYGYTF
TRBJ2-7 | . | TRBD1 | 14 | TRBV2 | TGTGCCATATCACTACAGGGGGTTTGGGACGAGCAGTACTTC | CAISLQGVWDEQYF
TRBJ2-2 | few | TRBD1 | 14 | TRBV6-4 | TGTGCCAGCAGATCTGACAGGGTTGCCGGGGAGCTGTTTTTT | CASRSDRVAGELFF
TRBJ1-4 | few | TRBD1 | 15 | TRBV5-4 | TGTGCCAGCAGCGTACCGGGACAGGAGAATGAAAAACTGTTTTTT | CASSVPGQENEKLFF
TRBJ2-1 | few | . | 11 | TRBV2 | TGTGCCAGCAGTCAGTACAATGAGCAGTTCTTC | CASSQYNEQFF
TRBJ2-7 | . | . | 16 | TRBV6-1 | TGTGCCAGCAGTGAAGTAGGAAGGAGGGGCTTCTACGAGCAGTACTTC | CASSEVGRRGFYEQYF
TRBJ1-2 | few | . | 14 | TRBV5-1 | TGCGCCAGCAGCGCGCAACAGGGCAGCTATGGCTACACCTTC | CASSAQQGSYGYTF
TRBJ2-1 | many | TRBD1 | 14 | TRBV19 | TGTGCCAGTAGTAACCAGGGGGCGAGGAATGAGCAGTTCTTC | CASSNQGARNEQFF